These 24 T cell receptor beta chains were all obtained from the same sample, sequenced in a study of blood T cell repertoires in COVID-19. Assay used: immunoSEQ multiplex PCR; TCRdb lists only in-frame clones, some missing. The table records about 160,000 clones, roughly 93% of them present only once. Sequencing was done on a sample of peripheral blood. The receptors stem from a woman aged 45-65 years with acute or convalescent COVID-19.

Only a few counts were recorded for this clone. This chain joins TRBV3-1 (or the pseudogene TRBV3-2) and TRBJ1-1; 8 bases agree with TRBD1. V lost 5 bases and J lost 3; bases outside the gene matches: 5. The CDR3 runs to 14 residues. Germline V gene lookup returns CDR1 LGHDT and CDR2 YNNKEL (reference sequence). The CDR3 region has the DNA TGTGCCAGCAGCTCTTACAGGGGGGACACTGAAGCTTTCTTT. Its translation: CASSSYRGDTEAFF.

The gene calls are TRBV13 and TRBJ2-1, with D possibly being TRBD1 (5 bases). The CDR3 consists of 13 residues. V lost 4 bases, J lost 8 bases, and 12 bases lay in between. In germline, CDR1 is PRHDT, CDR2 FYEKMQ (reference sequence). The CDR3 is CASSWPAGYEQFF. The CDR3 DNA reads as TGTGCCAGCAGCTGGCCAGCAGGGTATGAGCAGTTCTTC.

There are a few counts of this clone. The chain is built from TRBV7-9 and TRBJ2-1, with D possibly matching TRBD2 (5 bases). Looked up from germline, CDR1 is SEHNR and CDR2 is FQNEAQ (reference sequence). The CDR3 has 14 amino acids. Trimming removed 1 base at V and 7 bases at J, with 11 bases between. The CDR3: CASSLEVGKNEQFF. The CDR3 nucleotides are TGTGCCAGCAGCTTAGAGGTCGGGAAGAATGAGCAGTTCTTC.

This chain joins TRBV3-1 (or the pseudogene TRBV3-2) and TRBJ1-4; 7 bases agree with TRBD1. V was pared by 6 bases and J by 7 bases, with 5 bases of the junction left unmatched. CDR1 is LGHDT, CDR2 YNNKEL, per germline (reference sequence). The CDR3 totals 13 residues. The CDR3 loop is CASRLTGSEKLFF. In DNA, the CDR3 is TGTGCCAGCAGACTGACAGGGAGTGAAAAACTGTTTTTT.

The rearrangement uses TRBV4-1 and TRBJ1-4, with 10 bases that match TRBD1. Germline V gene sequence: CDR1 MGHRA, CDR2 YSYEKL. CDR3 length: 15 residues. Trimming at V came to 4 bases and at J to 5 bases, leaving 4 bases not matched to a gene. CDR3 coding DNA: TGCGCCAGCAGCCGGAAGGACAGGGGGAATGAAAAACTGTTTTTT. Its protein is CASSRKDRGNEKLFF.

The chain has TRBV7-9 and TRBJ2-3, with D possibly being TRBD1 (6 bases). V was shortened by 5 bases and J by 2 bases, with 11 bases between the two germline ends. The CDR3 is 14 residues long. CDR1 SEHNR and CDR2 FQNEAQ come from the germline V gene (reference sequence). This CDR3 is CASSGTGSTDTQYF. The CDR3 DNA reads TGTGCCAGCAGCGGAACAGGGTCCACAGATACGCAGTATTTT.

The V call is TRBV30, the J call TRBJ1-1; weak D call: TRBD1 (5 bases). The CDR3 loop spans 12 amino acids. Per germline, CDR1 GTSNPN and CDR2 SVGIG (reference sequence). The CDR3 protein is CAGESVNTEAFF. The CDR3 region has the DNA TGTGCAGGGGAATCGGTGAACACTGAAGCTTTCTTT.

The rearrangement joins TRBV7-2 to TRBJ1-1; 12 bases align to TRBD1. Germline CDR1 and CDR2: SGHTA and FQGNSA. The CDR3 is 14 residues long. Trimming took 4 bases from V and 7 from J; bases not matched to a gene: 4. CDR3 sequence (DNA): TGTGCCAGCAGCTCGGGACAGGGGGCAGGTGAAGCTTTCTTT. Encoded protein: CASSSGQGAGEAFF.

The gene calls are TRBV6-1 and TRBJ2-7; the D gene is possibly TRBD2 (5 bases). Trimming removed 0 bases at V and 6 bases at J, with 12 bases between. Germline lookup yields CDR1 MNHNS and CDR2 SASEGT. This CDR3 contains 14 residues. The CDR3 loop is CASSEAEVRGEQYF. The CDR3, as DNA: TGTGCCAGCAGTGAAGCTGAGGTCCGGGGCGAGCAGTACTTC.

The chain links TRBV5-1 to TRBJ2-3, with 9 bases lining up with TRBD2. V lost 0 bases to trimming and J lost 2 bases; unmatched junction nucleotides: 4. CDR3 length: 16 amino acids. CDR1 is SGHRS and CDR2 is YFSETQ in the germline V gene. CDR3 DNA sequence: TGCGCCAGCAGCTTGGTCGCGGGGGGGACCACAGATACGCAGTATTTT. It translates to CASSLVAGGTTDTQYF.

CDR3 residues: CATSVDRGGYGYTF. The DNA for the CDR3 is TGTGCCACCAGCGTTGACAGGGGCGGCTATGGCTACACCTTC. The chain uses TRBV15 and TRBJ1-2; TRBD1 matches at 8 bases. V shed 5 bases, J shed 4 bases, and the junction held 6 bases outside the gene matches. The germline CDR1 and CDR2 sequences are LNHNV and YYDKDF (reference sequence). This CDR3 spans 14 amino acids.

This chain's CDR3 is CASSHPRDTDISPLHF. The DNA of the CDR3 is TGCGCCAGCAGCCACCCCCGGGACACTGACATTTCACCCCTCCACTTT. The chain combines TRBV4-1 with TRBJ1-6, with a possible D match to TRBD1 (6 bases). V lost 3 bases to trimming and J lost 9 bases, with 18 bases between them. Germline-derived CDR1 and CDR2 are MGHRA and YSYEKL. There are 16 residues in the CDR3.

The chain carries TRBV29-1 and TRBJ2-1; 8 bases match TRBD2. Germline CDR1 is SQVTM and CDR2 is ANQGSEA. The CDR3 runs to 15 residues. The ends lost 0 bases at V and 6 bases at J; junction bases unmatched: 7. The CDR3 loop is CSVEDLGRGVNEQFF. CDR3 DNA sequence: TGCAGCGTTGAAGATCTGGGGCGGGGGGTCAATGAGCAGTTCTTC.

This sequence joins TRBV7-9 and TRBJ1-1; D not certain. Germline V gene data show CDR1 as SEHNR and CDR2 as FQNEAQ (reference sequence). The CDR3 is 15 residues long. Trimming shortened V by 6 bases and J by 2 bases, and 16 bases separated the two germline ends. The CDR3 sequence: CASRPRDNFNTEAFF. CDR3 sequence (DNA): TGTGCCAGCAGACCCCGTGACAATTTCAACACTGAAGCTTTCTTT.

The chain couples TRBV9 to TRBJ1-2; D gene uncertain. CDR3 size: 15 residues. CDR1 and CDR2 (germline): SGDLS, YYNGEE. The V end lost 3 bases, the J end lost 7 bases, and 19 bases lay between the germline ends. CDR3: CASSGPRTDFFGYTF. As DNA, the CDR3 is TGTGCCAGCAGCGGCCCCCGGACGGACTTCTTTGGCTACACCTTC. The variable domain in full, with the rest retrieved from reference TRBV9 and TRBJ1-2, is DSGVTQTPKHLITATGQRVTLRCSPRSGDLSVYWYQQSLDQGLQFLIQYYNGEERAKGNILERFSAQQFPDLHSELNLSSLELGDSALYFCASSGPRTDFFGYTFGSGTRLTVV.

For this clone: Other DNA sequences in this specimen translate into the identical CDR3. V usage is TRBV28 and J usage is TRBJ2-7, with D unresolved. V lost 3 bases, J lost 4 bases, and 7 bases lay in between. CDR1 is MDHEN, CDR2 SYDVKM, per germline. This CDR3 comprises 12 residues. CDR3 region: CASSLSLYEQYF. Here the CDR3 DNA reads TGTGCCAGCAGTTTGTCCTTATACGAGCAGTACTTC.

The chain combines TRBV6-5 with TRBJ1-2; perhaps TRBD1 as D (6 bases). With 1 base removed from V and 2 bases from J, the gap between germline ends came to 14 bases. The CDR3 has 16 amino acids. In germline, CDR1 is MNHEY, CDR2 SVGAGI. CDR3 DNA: TGTGCCAGCAGTTACTTACCCGGGGGGGGCAACTATGGCTACACCTTC. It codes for CASSYLPGGGNYGYTF.

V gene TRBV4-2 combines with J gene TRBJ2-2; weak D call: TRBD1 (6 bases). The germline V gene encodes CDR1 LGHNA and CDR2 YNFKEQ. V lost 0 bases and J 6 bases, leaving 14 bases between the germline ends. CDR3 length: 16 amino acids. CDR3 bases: TGTGCCAGCAGCCAAGAGTCAGGGGCTATGGCCGGGGAGCTGTTTTTT. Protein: CASSQESGAMAGELFF.

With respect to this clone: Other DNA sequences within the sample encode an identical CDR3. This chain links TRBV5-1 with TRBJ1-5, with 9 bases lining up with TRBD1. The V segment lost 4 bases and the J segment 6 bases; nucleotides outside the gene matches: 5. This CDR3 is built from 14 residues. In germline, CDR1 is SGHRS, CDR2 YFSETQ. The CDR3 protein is CASSPQGAGQPQHF. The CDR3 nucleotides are TGCGCCAGCAGCCCACAGGGGGCAGGTCAGCCCCAGCATTTT.

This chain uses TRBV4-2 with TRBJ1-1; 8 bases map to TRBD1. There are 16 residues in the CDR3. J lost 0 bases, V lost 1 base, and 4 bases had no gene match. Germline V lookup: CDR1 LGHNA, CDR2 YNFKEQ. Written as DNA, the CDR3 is TGTGCCAGCAGCCAAGGGACGGGACAGGTGAACACTGAAGCTTTCTTT. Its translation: CASSQGTGQVNTEAFF.

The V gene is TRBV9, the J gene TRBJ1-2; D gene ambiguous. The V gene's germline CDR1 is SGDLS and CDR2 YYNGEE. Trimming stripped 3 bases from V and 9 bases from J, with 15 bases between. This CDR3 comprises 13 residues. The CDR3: CASSASSLPSYTF. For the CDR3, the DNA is TGTGCCAGCAGCGCCAGTAGCCTTCCGAGCTACACCTTC.

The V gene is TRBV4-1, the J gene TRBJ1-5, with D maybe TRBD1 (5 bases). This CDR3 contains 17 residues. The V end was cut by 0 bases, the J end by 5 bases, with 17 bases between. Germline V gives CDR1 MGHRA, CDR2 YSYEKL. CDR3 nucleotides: TGCGCCAGCAGCCAAGATATCCCAGGGTGGGTCGATCAGCCCCAGCATTTT. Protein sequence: CASSQDIPGWVDQPQHF.

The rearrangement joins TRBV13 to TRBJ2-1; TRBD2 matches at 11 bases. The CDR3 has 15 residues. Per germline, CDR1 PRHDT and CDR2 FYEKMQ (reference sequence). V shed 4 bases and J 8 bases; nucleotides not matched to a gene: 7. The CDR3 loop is CASSWGLAERYEQFF. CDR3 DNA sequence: TGTGCCAGCAGCTGGGGACTAGCGGAACGATATGAGCAGTTCTTC.

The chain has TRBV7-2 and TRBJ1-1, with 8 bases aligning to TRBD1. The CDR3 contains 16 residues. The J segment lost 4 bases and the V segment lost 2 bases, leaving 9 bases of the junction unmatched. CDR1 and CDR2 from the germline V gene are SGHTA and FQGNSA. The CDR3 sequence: CASSLTGRGLVTEAFF. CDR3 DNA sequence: TGTGCCAGCAGCTTAACCGGCAGGGGGCTTGTCACTGAAGCTTTCTTT.